The clone carrying this T cell receptor (beta chain) was seen at least ten times. Preparation of the TCRbeta library used unique molecular identifiers. One entry per CDR3 protein, called by TCRdb with MiXCR from the PCR reads. The sample consists of hundreds of thousands of distinct CDR3 sequences, approximately 10% of them appearing once. The record originates from a study of T-cell reconstitution after alpha-beta-depleted transplantation in children. CDR3 length: 14 amino acids. Germline loops: CDR1 MNHEY, CDR2 SVGEGT. V gave up 5 bases and J gave up 3 bases, with 14 bases separating them. This chain links TRBV6-2 or TRBV6-3 with TRBJ2-7; D is undetermined. The TCR originated in a human donor who donated a stem cell graft to a child with acute lymphoblastic leukemia. The sequencing used PBMCs from the stem cell graft donor, collected from the stem cell graft. CDR3 region: CASSAYDLIYEQYF. CDR3 nucleotides: TGTGCCAGCAGTGCTTATGACTTGATCTACGAGCAGTACTTC.